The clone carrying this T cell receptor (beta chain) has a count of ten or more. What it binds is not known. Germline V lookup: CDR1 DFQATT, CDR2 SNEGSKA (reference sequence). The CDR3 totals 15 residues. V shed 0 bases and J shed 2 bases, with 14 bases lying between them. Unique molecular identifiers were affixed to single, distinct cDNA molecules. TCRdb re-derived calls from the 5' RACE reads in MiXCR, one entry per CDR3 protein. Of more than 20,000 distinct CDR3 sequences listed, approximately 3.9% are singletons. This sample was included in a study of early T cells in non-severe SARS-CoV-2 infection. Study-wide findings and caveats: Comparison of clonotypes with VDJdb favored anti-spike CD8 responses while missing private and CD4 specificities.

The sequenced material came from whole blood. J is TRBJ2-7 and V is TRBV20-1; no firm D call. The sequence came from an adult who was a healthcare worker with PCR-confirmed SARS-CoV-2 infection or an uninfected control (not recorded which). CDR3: CSARDSRQPPYEQYF. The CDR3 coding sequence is TGCAGTGCTAGAGATAGTCGTCAGCCTCCCTACGAGCAGTACTTC.